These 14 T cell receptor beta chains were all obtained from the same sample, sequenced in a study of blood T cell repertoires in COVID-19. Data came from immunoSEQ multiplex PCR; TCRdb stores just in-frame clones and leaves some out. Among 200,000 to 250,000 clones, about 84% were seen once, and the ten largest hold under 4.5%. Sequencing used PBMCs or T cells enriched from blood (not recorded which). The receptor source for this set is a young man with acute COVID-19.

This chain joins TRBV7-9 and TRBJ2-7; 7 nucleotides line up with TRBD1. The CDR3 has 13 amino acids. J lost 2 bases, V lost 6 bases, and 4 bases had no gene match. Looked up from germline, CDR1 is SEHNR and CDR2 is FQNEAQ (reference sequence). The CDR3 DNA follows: TGTGCCAGCAGTGTTCAGGGGGCCTACGAGCAGTACTTC. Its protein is CASSVQGAYEQYF.

The DNA for the CDR3 is TGTGCCAGCAGTCATAGGACTAGTCCCTACGAGCAGTACTTC. Its protein product is CASSHRTSPYEQYF. The chain joins TRBV6-6 to TRBJ2-7; 7 bases agree with TRBD2. The V gene end was trimmed by 5 bases and the J gene end by 2 bases; junction bases not matched to a gene: 6. There are 14 residues in the CDR3. CDR1 and CDR2 from the germline V gene are MNHNY and SVGAGI (reference sequence).

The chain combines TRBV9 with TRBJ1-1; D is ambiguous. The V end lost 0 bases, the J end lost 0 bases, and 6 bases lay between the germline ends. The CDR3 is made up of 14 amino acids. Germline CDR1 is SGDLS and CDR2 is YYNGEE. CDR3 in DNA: TGTGCCAGCAGCGTAGGGCGGGTGAACACTGAAGCTTTCTTT. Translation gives CASSVGRVNTEAFF.

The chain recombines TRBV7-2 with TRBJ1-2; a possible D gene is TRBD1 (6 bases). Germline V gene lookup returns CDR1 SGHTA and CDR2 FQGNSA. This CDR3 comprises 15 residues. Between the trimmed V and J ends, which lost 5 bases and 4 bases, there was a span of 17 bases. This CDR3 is CASSPGGVGGYGYTF. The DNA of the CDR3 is TGTGCCAGCAGCCCGGGGGGCGTGGGAGGCTATGGCTACACCTTC.

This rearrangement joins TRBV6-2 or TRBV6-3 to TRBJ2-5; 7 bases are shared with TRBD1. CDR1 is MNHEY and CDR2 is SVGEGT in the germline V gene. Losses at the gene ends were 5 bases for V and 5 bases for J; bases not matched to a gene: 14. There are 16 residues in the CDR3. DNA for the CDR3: TGTGCCAGCAGTGCTATGGGAACAGGGGCAAGGGAGACCCAGTACTTC. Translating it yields CASSAMGTGARETQYF.

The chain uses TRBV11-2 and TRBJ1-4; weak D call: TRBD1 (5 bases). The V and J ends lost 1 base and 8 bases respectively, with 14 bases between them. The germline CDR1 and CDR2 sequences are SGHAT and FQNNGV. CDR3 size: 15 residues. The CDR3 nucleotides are TGTGCCAGCAGCTTAGCGGCAGGGCGAAAGGAAAAACTGTTTTTT. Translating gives CASSLAAGRKEKLFF.

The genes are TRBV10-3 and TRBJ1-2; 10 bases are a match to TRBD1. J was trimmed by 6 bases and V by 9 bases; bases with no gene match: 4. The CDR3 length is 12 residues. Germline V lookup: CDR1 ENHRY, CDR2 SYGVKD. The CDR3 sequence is CAIAGTGDGYTF. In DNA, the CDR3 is TGTGCCATTGCGGGGACAGGGGATGGCTACACCTTC.

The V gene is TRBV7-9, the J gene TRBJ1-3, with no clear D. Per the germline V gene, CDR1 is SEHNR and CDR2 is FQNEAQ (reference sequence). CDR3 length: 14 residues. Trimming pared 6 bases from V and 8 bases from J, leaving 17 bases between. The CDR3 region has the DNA TGTGCCAGCAGTTCACGGGGAGAAATGGACACCATATATTTT. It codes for CASSSRGEMDTIYF.

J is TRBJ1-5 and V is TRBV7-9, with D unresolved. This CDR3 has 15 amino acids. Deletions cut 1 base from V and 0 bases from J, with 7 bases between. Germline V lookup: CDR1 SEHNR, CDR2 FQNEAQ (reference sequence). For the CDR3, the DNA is TGTGCCAGCAGCTTAGGACAATATAGCAATCAGCCCCAGCATTTT. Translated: CASSLGQYSNQPQHF.

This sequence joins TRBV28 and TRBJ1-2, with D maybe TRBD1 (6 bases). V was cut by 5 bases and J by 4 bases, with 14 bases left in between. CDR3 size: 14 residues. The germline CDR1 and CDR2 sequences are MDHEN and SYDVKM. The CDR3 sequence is CASSRPGVSYGYTF. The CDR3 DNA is TGTGCCAGCAGTAGACCAGGGGTTAGCTATGGCTACACCTTC.

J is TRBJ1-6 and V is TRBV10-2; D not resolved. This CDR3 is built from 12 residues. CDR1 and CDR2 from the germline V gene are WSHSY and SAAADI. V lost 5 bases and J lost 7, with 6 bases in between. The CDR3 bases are TGCGCCAGCAGTTCCCTGAATTCACCCCTCCACTTT. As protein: CASSSLNSPLHF.

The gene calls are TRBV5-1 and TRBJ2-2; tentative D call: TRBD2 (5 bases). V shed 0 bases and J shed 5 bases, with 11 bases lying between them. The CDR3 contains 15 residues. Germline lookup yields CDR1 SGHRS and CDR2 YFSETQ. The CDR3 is CASSLEGAWTGELFF. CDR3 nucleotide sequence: TGCGCCAGCAGCTTGGAGGGAGCGTGGACCGGGGAGCTGTTTTTT.

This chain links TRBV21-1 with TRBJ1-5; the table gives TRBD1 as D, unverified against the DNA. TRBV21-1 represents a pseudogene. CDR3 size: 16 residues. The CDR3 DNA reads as TGTGCCAGCAGCGCCCGGGACAGGGGACGGGGTCAGCCCCAGCATTTT. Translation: CASSARDRGRGQPQHF.

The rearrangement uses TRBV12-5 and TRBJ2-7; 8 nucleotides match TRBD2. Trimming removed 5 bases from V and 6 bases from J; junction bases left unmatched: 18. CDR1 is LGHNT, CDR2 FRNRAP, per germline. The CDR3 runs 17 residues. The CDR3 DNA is TGTGCTAGTGGTAACTATCAAGGAGGGACTAGGGTACCCGAGCAGTACTTC. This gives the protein CASGNYQGGTRVPEQYF.